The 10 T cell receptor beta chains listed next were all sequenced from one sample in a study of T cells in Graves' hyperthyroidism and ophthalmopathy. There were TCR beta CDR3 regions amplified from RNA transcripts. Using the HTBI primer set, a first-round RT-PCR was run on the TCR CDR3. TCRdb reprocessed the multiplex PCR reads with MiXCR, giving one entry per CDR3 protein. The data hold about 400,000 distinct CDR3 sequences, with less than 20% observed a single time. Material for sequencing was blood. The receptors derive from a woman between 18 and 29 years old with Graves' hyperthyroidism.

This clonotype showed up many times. Here the CDR3 DNA reads TGTGCCAGCTCCAGGGGACCATCATCCTACGAGCAGTACTTC. Translation gives CASSRGPSSYEQYF. This chain connects TRBV2 to TRBJ2-7; TRBD1 is a possible D gene (6 bases). There are 14 residues in the CDR3. V lost 8 bases and J lost 1, with 15 bases in between. Germline V CDR1 and CDR2: SNHLY, FYNNEI.

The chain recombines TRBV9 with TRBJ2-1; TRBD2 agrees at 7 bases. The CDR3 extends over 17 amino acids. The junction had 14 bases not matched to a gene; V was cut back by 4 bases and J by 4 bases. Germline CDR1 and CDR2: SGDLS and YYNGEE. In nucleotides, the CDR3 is TGTGCCAGCAGCCCCCATGGGGTTACTAGCGTTTACAATGAGCAGTTCTTC. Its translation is CASSPHGVTSVYNEQFF.

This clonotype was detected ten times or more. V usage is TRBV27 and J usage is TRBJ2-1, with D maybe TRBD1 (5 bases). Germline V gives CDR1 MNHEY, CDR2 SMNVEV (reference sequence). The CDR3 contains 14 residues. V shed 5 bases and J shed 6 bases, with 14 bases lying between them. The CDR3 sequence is CASSPRPQVNEQFF. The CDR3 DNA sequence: TGTGCCAGCAGTCCTAGGCCACAGGTCAATGAGCAGTTCTTC.

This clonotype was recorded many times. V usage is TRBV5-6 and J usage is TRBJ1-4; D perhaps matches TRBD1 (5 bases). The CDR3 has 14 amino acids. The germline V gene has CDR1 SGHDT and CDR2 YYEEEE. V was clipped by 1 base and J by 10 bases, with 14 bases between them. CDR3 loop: CASSLTGGGGKLFF. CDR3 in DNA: TGTGCCAGCAGCTTGACAGGAGGAGGTGGAAAACTGTTTTTT.

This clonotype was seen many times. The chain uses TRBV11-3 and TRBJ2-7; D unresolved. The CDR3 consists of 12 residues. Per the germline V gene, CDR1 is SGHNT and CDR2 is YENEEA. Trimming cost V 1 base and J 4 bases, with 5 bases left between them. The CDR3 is CASSLGRYEQYF. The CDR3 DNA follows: TGTGCCAGCAGCTTAGGCCGTTACGAGCAGTACTTC.

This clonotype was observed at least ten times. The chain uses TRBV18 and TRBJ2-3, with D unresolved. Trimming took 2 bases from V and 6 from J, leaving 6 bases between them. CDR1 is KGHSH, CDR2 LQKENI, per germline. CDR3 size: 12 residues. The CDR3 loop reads CASSPERDTQYF. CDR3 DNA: TGTGCCAGCTCACCAGAGAGGGATACGCAGTATTTT.

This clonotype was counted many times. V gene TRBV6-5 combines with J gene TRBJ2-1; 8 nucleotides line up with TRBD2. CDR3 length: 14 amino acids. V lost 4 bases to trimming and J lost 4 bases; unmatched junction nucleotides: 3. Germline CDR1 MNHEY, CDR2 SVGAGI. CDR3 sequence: CASSFGGVYNEQFF. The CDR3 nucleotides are TGTGCCAGCAGTTTCGGGGGGGTTTACAATGAGCAGTTCTTC.

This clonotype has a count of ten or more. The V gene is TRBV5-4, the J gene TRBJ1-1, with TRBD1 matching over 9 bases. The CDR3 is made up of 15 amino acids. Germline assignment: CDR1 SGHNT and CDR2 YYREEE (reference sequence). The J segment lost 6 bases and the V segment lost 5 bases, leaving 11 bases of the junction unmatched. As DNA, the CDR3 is TGTGCCAGCAGTCGGGCAACAGGGGGCGAATCTGAAGCTTTCTTT. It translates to CASSRATGGESEAFF.

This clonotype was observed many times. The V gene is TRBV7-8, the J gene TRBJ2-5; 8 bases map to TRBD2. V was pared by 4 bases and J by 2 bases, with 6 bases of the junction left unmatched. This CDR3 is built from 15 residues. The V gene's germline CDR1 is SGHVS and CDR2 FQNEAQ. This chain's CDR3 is CASSSEGGGQETQYF. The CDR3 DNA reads TGTGCCAGCAGCTCTGAGGGCGGGGGGCAAGAGACCCAGTACTTC.

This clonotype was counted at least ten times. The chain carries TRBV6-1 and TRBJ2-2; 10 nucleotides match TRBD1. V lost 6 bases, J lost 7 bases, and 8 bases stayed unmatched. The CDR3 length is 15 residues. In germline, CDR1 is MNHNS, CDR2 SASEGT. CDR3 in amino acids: CASRLDRGRDGELFF. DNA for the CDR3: TGTGCCAGCAGACTAGACAGGGGGCGCGACGGGGAGCTGTTTTTT.